A selection of T cell receptor beta chains follows, all from one sample in a study of regulatory T cells in long-lasting Graves disease. TCRdb recomputed calls from the multiplex PCR reads with MiXCR, one row per CDR3 protein. Among almost 450,000 distinct CDR3 sequences listed, about 15% were seen once. These data also featured in a second study, about T cells in Graves' hyperthyroidism and ophthalmopathy.

Sequenced here: peripheral blood mononuclear cells (PBMCs), sampled at new diagnosis, from a patient treated with antithyroid drugs. The receptors originated from a woman aged 30 to 39 with Graves disease. Each CDR3 is given with its conserved first and last residue. The D gene is left open where the match is weak. Clone sizes are shown as once, few, many or a size class.

15	.	TRBV7-6	TRBJ2-5	few	CASSLGGELSETQYF	TGTGCCAGCAGCTTAGGAGGGGAGCTCTCAGAGACCCAGTACTTC
17	.	TRBV6-5	TRBJ2-1	few	CASSYGGSREVYNEQFF	TGTGCCAGCAGTTACGGGGGCTCGCGGGAAGTATACAATGAGCAGTTCTTC
18	TRBD2	TRBV6-2/TRBV6-3	TRBJ2-3	few	CASSYSKPAGGYTDTQYF	TGTGCCAGCAGTTACTCGAAACCAGCGGGAGGATACACAGATACGCAGTATTTT
12	.	TRBV28	TRBJ2-1	many	CASSSVYNEQFF	TGTGCCAGCAGCTCCGTTTACAATGAGCAGTTCTTC
14	.	TRBV7-2	TRBJ2-7	few	CASSFGTYPYEQYF	TGTGCCAGCAGCTTCGGGACTTACCCCTACGAGCAGTACTTC
16	.	TRBV7-2	TRBJ2-1	many	CASSLGGGLSYNEQFF	TGTGCCAGCAGCTTAGGAGGGGGGCTCTCCTACAATGAGCAGTTCTTC
14	.	TRBV6-2/TRBV6-3	TRBJ2-5	many	CASRGGRSQETQYF	TGTGCCAGCCGAGGGGGACGGTCCCAAGAGACCCAGTACTTC
15	.	TRBV7-2	TRBJ2-7	many	CASSRPVGGSYEQYF	TGTGCCAGCAGCCGTCCTGTTGGGGGTTCCTACGAGCAGTACTTC
15	TRBD1	TRBV19	TRBJ2-7	many	CASSLRGRMVYEQYF	TGTGCCAGTAGCCTTAGGGGGCGCATGGTCTACGAGCAGTACTTC
13	.	TRBV20-1	TRBJ1-5	many	CSASRTVDQPQHF	TGCAGTGCTAGCAGGACAGTAGATCAGCCCCAGCATTTT